The 23 T cell receptor beta chains below all came from one sample that was sequenced in a study of T cell responses to AZD1222 COVID-19 vaccine. The repertoire was sequenced with immunoSEQ multiplex PCR; TCRdb's copy has only in-frame clones and lacks some. The sample yields 110,000 or so clones, roughly nine tenths seen once. Sequencing used peripheral blood, obtained on day 0 of AZD1222 vaccination. The receptors shown here come from an adult in good health.

The chain combines TRBV5-6 with TRBJ2-4, with D tentatively TRBD1 (5 bases). Deletions cut 0 bases from V and 0 bases from J, with 10 bases between. The CDR3 loop spans 16 amino acids. The germline CDR1 and CDR2 sequences are SGHDT and YYEEEE. CDR3 DNA sequence: TGTGCCAGCAGCTTGGTTAGGGGCCTAGCCAAAAACATTCAGTACTTC. This encodes CASSLVRGLAKNIQYF.

The V gene is TRBV24-1, the J gene TRBJ2-2; no clear D. Germline CDR1 reads KGHDR; CDR2 reads SFDVKD. Trimming removed 7 bases at V and 6 bases at J, with 17 bases between. This CDR3 spans 15 amino acids. The CDR3 nucleotides read TGTGCCACCAGGGGAAACCGGTCACCTCCCGGGGAGCTGTTTTTT. Translating it yields CATRGNRSPPGELFF.

The J gene is TRBJ1-3, the V gene TRBV30; no reliable D call. CDR1 and CDR2 from the germline V gene are GTSNPN and SVGIG (reference sequence). The germline V and J ends were trimmed by 0 bases and 4 bases, with 7 bases remaining between them. The length of the CDR3 is 13 residues. As DNA, the CDR3 is TGTGCCTGGAGTGTAACGGGAGGAAACACCATATATTTT. It is translated as CAWSVTGGNTIYF.

The chain has TRBV7-9 and TRBJ2-7, with 8 bases matching TRBD1. This CDR3 contains 13 residues. Germline lookup yields CDR1 SEHNR and CDR2 FQNEAQ (reference sequence). V was clipped by 5 bases and J by 4 bases; unmatched bases: 4. The CDR3 DNA is TGTGCCAGCAGCCCAGGGGGCGCGTACGAGCAGTACTTC. This gives the protein CASSPGGAYEQYF.

This chain links TRBV5-1 with TRBJ1-2; D is ambiguous. Germline-derived CDR1 and CDR2 are SGHRS and YFSETQ. The CDR3 contains 14 residues. Trimming took 0 bases from V and 3 from J, leaving 9 bases between them. The CDR3: CASSLEGWDYGYTF. For the CDR3, the DNA is TGCGCCAGCAGCTTGGAAGGGTGGGACTATGGCTACACCTTC.

This chain links TRBV18 with TRBJ1-5; TRBD1 matches at 8 bases. CDR1 KGHSH and CDR2 LQKENI come from the germline V gene. Trimming cost V 3 bases and J 4 bases; bases outside gene matches: 5. The CDR3 length is 15 residues. CDR3 DNA: TGTGCCAGCTCACCGACAGGGGTATGGAATCAGCCCCAGCATTTT. Translating gives CASSPTGVWNQPQHF. The whole variable domain, remainder taken from reference TRBV18 and TRBJ1-5, is NAGVMQNPRHLVRRRGQEARLRCSPMKGHSHVYWYRQLPEEGLKFMVYLQKENIIDESGMPKERFSAEFPKEGPSILRIQQVVRGDSAAYFCASSPTGVWNQPQHFGDGTRLSIL.

The V and J genes are TRBV10-3 and TRBJ2-7; D gene unclear. Trimming stripped 6 bases from V and 5 bases from J, with 11 bases between. Per germline, CDR1 ENHRY and CDR2 SYGVKD. This CDR3 has 12 residues. Here the CDR3 reads CAIRNAGNEQYF. CDR3 coding DNA: TGTGCCATCAGAAACGCAGGAAACGAGCAGTACTTC.

The chain links TRBV7-9 to TRBJ1-3, with unresolved D. CDR3 size: 16 residues. Germline CDR1 and CDR2: SEHNR and FQNEAQ (reference sequence). The V and J ends lost 3 bases and 0 bases respectively, with 12 bases between them. CDR3 coding DNA: TGTGCCAGCAGCTTCTCACAGACGAGCTCTGGAAACACCATATATTTT. Protein: CASSFSQTSSGNTIYF.

The J gene is TRBJ2-3, the V gene TRBV19; D gene ambiguous. CDR1 and CDR2 from the germline V gene are LNHDA and SQIVND (reference sequence). This CDR3 spans 18 amino acids. Trimming took 1 base from V and 2 from J, leaving 19 bases between them. The CDR3 sequence: CASSIGLRARASTDTQYF. Here the CDR3 DNA reads TGTGCCAGTAGTATAGGCCTTCGGGCTCGGGCTTCCACAGATACGCAGTATTTT.

This chain connects TRBV24-1 to TRBJ1-5; TRBD1 might be the D (5 bases). The V end lost 0 bases, the J end lost 5 bases, and 13 bases lay between the germline ends. CDR1 KGHDR and CDR2 SFDVKD come from the germline V gene. The CDR3 sequence is 16 residues long. The CDR3 nucleotides read TGTGCCACCAGTGATTTGTCTGGGGGTGAGCATCAGCCCCAGCATTTT. It is translated as CATSDLSGGEHQPQHF.

This sequence joins TRBV5-4 and TRBJ2-1; D not resolved. V gave up 4 bases and J gave up 7 bases, with 18 bases separating them. CDR1 and CDR2 (germline): SGHNT, YYREEE (reference sequence). CDR3 length equals 15 residues. CDR3 protein: CASSEKTGPQNEQFF. In nucleotides, the CDR3 is TGTGCCAGCAGCGAAAAAACCGGGCCCCAGAATGAGCAGTTCTTC. The variable domain in full, with the rest retrieved from reference TRBV5-4 and TRBJ2-1, is ETGVTQSPTHLIKTRGQQVTLRCSSQSGHNTVSWYQQALGQGPQFIFQYYREEENGRGNFPPRFSGLQFPNYSSELNVNALELDDSALYLCASSEKTGPQNEQFFGPGTRLTVL.

The chain combines TRBV7-3 with TRBJ2-7; 7 bases are shared with TRBD1. The J segment lost 4 bases and the V segment lost 1 base, leaving 4 bases of the junction unmatched. This CDR3 spans 14 amino acids. Per the germline V gene, CDR1 is SGHTA and CDR2 is FQGTGA. The CDR3 is CASSLMAGGYEQYF. CDR3 in DNA: TGTGCCAGCAGCTTAATGGCAGGGGGATACGAGCAGTACTTC.

This clone was seen just once. The rearrangement uses TRBV3-1 (or the pseudogene TRBV3-2) and TRBJ1-5; tentatively, D is TRBD1 (5 bases). The CDR3 covers 15 residues. The V and J ends lost 1 base and 6 bases respectively, with 13 bases between them. The germline V gene has CDR1 LGHDT and CDR2 YNNKEL (reference sequence). CDR3: CASSQGLGGGQPQHF. CDR3 DNA sequence: TGTGCCAGCAGCCAAGGGTTGGGGGGAGGTCAGCCCCAGCATTTT.

The V call is TRBV9, the J call TRBJ2-1, with D maybe TRBD2 (6 bases). Germline V gives CDR1 SGDLS, CDR2 YYNGEE. CDR3 length: 15 residues. V gave up 3 bases and J gave up 8 bases, with 18 bases separating them. CDR3 in amino acids: CASSAGTLLSDEQFF. The CDR3 bases are TGTGCCAGCAGCGCCGGGACTCTCCTAAGCGATGAGCAGTTCTTC.

DNA for the CDR3: TGCGCCAGCAGCCAAGGACAAAGCTATGGCTACACCTTC. Protein sequence: CASSQGQSYGYTF. The gene calls are TRBV5-1 and TRBJ1-2, with D perhaps matching TRBD1 (5 bases). CDR3 size: 13 residues. Looked up from germline, CDR1 is SGHRS and CDR2 is YFSETQ. Between the trimmed V and J ends, which lost 4 bases and 4 bases, there was a span of 11 bases. The full variable domain, in which reference TRBV5-1 and TRBJ1-2 provide the parts outside the CDR3, is KAGVTQTPRYLIKTRGQQVTLSCSPISGHRSVSWYQQTPGQGLQFLFEYFSETQRNKGNFPGRFSGRQFSNSRSEMNVSTLELGDSALYLCASSQGQSYGYTFGSGTRLTVV.

The J gene is TRBJ1-2, the V gene TRBV15; possible D gene TRBD1, 6 bases. This CDR3 spans 15 amino acids. Between the trimmed V and J ends, which lost 5 bases and 3 bases, there was a span of 16 bases. The germline V gene has CDR1 LNHNV and CDR2 YYDKDF (reference sequence). CDR3 nucleotides: TGTGCCACCAGCTCACAGGGAGGCTCAGACTATGGCTACACCTTC. As protein: CATSSQGGSDYGYTF.

CDR3 in amino acids: CASSAEGRSGNTIYF. The CDR3 DNA reads as TGTGCCAGCAGCGCGGAGGGGCGGTCTGGAAACACCATATATTTT. This chain connects TRBV7-2 to TRBJ1-3; possible D gene TRBD1, 5 bases. Deletions cut 5 bases from V and 1 base from J, with 12 bases between. Germline V gives CDR1 SGHTA, CDR2 FQGNSA. The CDR3 has 15 amino acids.

The CDR3 spells CASSELTRYGYTF. The CDR3 nucleotides read TGTGCCAGCAGTGAACTGACACGATATGGCTACACCTTC. The genes are TRBV2 and TRBJ1-2; the D is unclear. The CDR3 is made up of 13 amino acids. Germline-derived CDR1 and CDR2 are SNHLY and FYNNEI. The ends were cut back, 2 bases at V and 5 bases at J, with 9 bases in the middle.

The V call is TRBV30, the J call TRBJ2-5, with D possibly matching TRBD2 (6 bases). Germline loops: CDR1 GTSNPN, CDR2 SVGIG (reference sequence). The V end was cut by 3 bases, the J end by 3 bases, with 11 bases between. The CDR3 loop spans 13 amino acids. Here the CDR3 DNA reads TGTGCCTGGAGCACGGGGGTAAAAGAGACCCAGTACTTC. Amino acids: CAWSTGVKETQYF.

The genes are TRBV27 and TRBJ2-2; weak D call: TRBD1 (6 bases). V was trimmed by 2 bases and J by 4 bases, leaving 17 bases between them. The CDR3 has 17 residues. Germline values: CDR1 MNHEY, CDR2 SMNVEV (reference sequence). As DNA, the CDR3 is TGTGCCAGCAGTTTACAATCCGAGACAGGCACCACCGGGGAGCTGTTTTTT. Amino acids: CASSLQSETGTTGELFF.

The V gene is TRBV7-2, the J gene TRBJ2-7; possibly TRBD1 for D (6 bases). The CDR3 sequence is 14 residues long. Germline assignment: CDR1 SGHTA and CDR2 FQGNSA. V gave up 8 bases and J gave up 3 bases, with 17 bases separating them. The CDR3 DNA reads as TGTGCCAGCGGGCGGACCGAGACAGGCTACGAGCAGTACTTC. Translating it yields CASGRTETGYEQYF.

The chain joins TRBV27 to TRBJ1-4, with D possibly being TRBD1 (5 bases). This CDR3 has 14 amino acids. Deletions cut 0 bases from V and 8 bases from J, with 10 bases between. The V gene's germline CDR1 is MNHEY and CDR2 SMNVEV (reference sequence). CDR3 nucleotide sequence: TGTGCCAGCAGTTTATCCAGGGTGGGAGAAAAACTGTTTTTT. Amino acid sequence: CASSLSRVGEKLFF.

This sequence joins TRBV19 and TRBJ1-5, with D perhaps TRBD1 (5 bases). The CDR3 runs 15 residues. Germline V gene lookup returns CDR1 LNHDA and CDR2 SQIVND (reference sequence). Trimming left V 1 base short and J 2 bases short, with 9 bases between. The CDR3 sequence is CASSIAARGNQPQHF. The CDR3 DNA reads TGTGCCAGTAGTATAGCAGCCAGGGGCAATCAGCCCCAGCATTTT.